These T cell receptor beta chains were read from a single sample in a study of blood T cells in healthy people across ages. TCRdb re-called the 5' RACE reads through MiXCR, storing one row per CDR3 protein. The sample lists 750,000 to 950,000 distinct CDR3 sequences; 40% to 65% were seen once. Sequencing was done on a sample of blood. The receptor source for this set is a man older than 75 in good health. Each CDR3 is given without its conserved first and last residue. Fields, in order: V gene, D gene, J gene, CDR3 protein. A D gene is named only where the DNA matches it firmly.

TRBV6-2/TRBV6-3	.	TRBJ1-2	ASSYTPLGGYT
TRBV7-8	.	TRBJ2-2	ASGIVSGNTGELF
TRBV4-2	TRBD2	TRBJ2-1	ASSQEGSGRNEQF
TRBV7-9	.	TRBJ2-5	ASSFYGPGEETQY
TRBV7-2	.	TRBJ1-5	ASSLATGLRNQPQH
TRBV3-1	TRBD2	TRBJ2-4	ASSQASGAKNIQY
TRBV3-1	.	TRBJ1-4	ASSYREGTNEKLF
TRBV7-8	.	TRBJ2-3	ASSPVTFNAY
TRBV27	TRBD1	TRBJ2-7	ASSSRDRSYEQY
TRBV28	.	TRBJ1-4	ASSSAGGGNEKLF
TRBV7-2	.	.	ASSLGPGALYEQY